The rows below give T cell receptor beta chains drawn from one sample of a study of blood T cell repertoires in COVID-19. Assay: immunoSEQ multiplex PCR; the TCRdb copy retains only in-frame clones and omits some. The sample includes about 220,000 clones, approximately 86% seen only once; the top ten take 3.6%. The sequencing input was peripheral blood. These receptors all come from a woman aged 80 or older with acute or convalescent COVID-19. Both conserved end residues are part of each CDR3. A D gene is named only where the DNA matches it firmly. Clone size appears in some rows only: once, few, many, or a class for an expanded clone.

CDR3nt: TGTGCCAGCAGCGTCGGACAGGGTAACTATGGCTACACCTTC
CDR3aa: CASSVGQGNYGYTF
j_gene: TRBJ1-2
v_gene: TRBV5-4
d_gene: TRBD1
abundance: -

CDR3nt: TGTGCCAGCAGCTTAACACAGGCGAACACCGGGGAGCTGTTTTTT
CDR3aa: CASSLTQANTGELFF
j_gene: TRBJ2-2
v_gene: TRBV7-9
d_gene: -
abundance: -

CDR3nt: TGTGCCAGCCCAGCGACGTCGGGCGGGCCTAACTATGGCTACACCTTC
CDR3aa: CASPATSGGPNYGYTF
j_gene: TRBJ1-2
v_gene: TRBV2
d_gene: -
abundance: few

CDR3nt: TGTGCCAGCAGCTTGGTAGACGAGCAGTACTTC
CDR3aa: CASSLVDEQYF
j_gene: TRBJ2-7
v_gene: TRBV5-8
d_gene: -
abundance: few

CDR3nt: TGTGCCAGCAGCTTCGAGCGGGGCTCCTACAATGAGCAGTTCTTC
CDR3aa: CASSFERGSYNEQFF
j_gene: TRBJ2-1
v_gene: TRBV7-6
d_gene: TRBD2
abundance: once

CDR3nt: TGCGCCAGCAGCTTGGTATCCGGGACTAGTGCCCATTACAATGAGCAGTTCTTC
CDR3aa: CASSLVSGTSAHYNEQFF
j_gene: TRBJ2-1
v_gene: TRBV5-1
d_gene: TRBD2
abundance: -

CDR3nt: TGTGCCAGCAGCCCTCAGGTTTTGCTTTCCTACAATGAGCAGTTCTTC
CDR3aa: CASSPQVLLSYNEQFF
j_gene: TRBJ2-1
v_gene: TRBV4-2
d_gene: -
abundance: -

CDR3nt: TGTGCCAGCAGTGGAGTGTGGGAGCAGTTCTTC
CDR3aa: CASSGVWEQFF
j_gene: TRBJ2-1
v_gene: TRBV25-1
d_gene: -
abundance: -

CDR3nt: TGTGCCAGCAGCTCTCAAAACAGGGGCCTGGAAGGCTACACCTTC
CDR3aa: CASSSQNRGLEGYTF
j_gene: TRBJ1-2
v_gene: TRBV5-4
d_gene: TRBD1
abundance: -

CDR3nt: TGTGCCAGCAGCATAGGAAGTGGGACTAGCGGGGGCGTCAATGAGCAGTTCTTC
CDR3aa: CASSIGSGTSGGVNEQFF
j_gene: TRBJ2-1
v_gene: TRBV7-2
d_gene: TRBD2
abundance: -

CDR3nt: TGCGCCAGCAGCCCCGGAACGATCCGGGACAGCTATGGCTACACCTTC
CDR3aa: CASSPGTIRDSYGYTF
j_gene: TRBJ1-2
v_gene: TRBV5-1
d_gene: TRBD1
abundance: -

CDR3nt: TGTGCCAGCAAGATAGAATCAGGGGCCCACGGTGAGCAGTTCTTC
CDR3aa: CASKIESGAHGEQFF
j_gene: TRBJ2-1
v_gene: TRBV2
d_gene: -
abundance: -

CDR3nt: TGTGCCAGCAGCATCCGACAGGGAACCAACAATGAGCAGTTCTTC
CDR3aa: CASSIRQGTNNEQFF
j_gene: TRBJ2-1
v_gene: TRBV2
d_gene: TRBD1
abundance: few

CDR3nt: TGTGCCAGCAGCCACCCCTATAGCTCTGGGGCCAACGTCCTGACTTTC
CDR3aa: CASSHPYSSGANVLTF
j_gene: TRBJ2-6
v_gene: TRBV11-3
d_gene: -
abundance: -

CDR3nt: TGCGCCAGCAGCCAAGAGCTAGCGGGGGTGGTTACGCAGTATTTT
CDR3aa: CASSQELAGVVTQYF
j_gene: TRBJ2-3
v_gene: TRBV4-1
d_gene: TRBD2
abundance: -

CDR3nt: TGTGCCAGCAGCCACTCAGGGACAGATGAAAAACTGTTTTTT
CDR3aa: CASSHSGTDEKLFF
j_gene: TRBJ1-4
v_gene: TRBV4-2
d_gene: TRBD1
abundance: -